This TCR beta chain was recorded in a study of blood T cell repertoires in COVID-19. Sequencing was performed with immunoSEQ multiplex PCR; in TCRdb, only in-frame clones are kept and a portion is missing. This table holds around 260,000 clones, less than 85% found once. The length of the CDR3 is 19 residues. Trimming removed 7 bases from V and 2 bases from J, with 28 bases in between. Germline V lookup: CDR1 SSHAT, CDR2 FNYEAQ (reference sequence). The clonotype was recovered from a man aged 55 to 70 who had recovered from COVID-19. The sequencing sample was made of peripheral blood. The chain carries TRBV7-7 and TRBJ2-3; D is perhaps TRBD2 (6 bases). The CDR3 nucleotides read TGTGCCAGCACCCGGGACGGAAGACCTAGCGACCCGGTCACAGATACGCAGTATTTT. Translating gives CASTRDGRPSDPVTDTQYF.